A selection of T cell receptor beta chains follows, all from one sample in a study of cytomegalovirus exposure and HLA in healthy donors. TCRdb's copy holds only in-frame clones and misses some; the assay was immunoSEQ multiplex PCR. This table has a few hundred thousand clones, 83% appearing once. The sample comprised PBMCs. The receptors derive from a girl between 5 and 17 years old in good health and CMV-seronegative. Both conserved end residues are part of each CDR3. The D gene is left open where the match is weak. Some rows have no size entry. The others give once, few or many, or a class for an expanded clone.

clone_size j_call v_call d_call cdr3_aa cdr3_nt
few TRBJ1-3 TRBV4-2 TRBD1 CASSHGQDGNTIYF TGTGCCAGCAGCCATGGACAGGATGGAAACACCATATATTTT
NA TRBJ1-2 TRBV28 NA CASSFSGYYGYTF TGTGCCAGCAGTTTTTCAGGGTACTATGGCTACACCTTC
NA TRBJ2-5 TRBV7-2 NA CASSLNRGWETQYF TGTGCCAGCAGCTTAAATCGCGGGTGGGAGACCCAGTACTTC
once TRBJ1-5 TRBV28 NA CASTIGVGRNQPQHF TGTGCCAGCACCATCGGGGTGGGTAGGAATCAGCCCCAGCATTTT
NA TRBJ2-3 TRBV27 TRBD1 CASRDRVGTDTQYF TGTGCCAGCAGGGACAGGGTTGGCACAGATACGCAGTATTTT
NA TRBJ1-5 TRBV4-1 NA CASSQDSRGDQPQHF TGCGCCAGCAGCCAAGATAGTCGGGGGGATCAGCCCCAGCATTTT
once TRBJ2-1 TRBV11-3 NA CASSLDWGPSSYNEQFF TGTGCCAGCAGCTTAGATTGGGGCCCGAGCTCCTACAATGAGCAGTTCTTC
NA TRBJ1-2 TRBV9 TRBD1 CASSEWTGFGGYTF TGTGCCAGCAGCGAATGGACAGGGTTCGGTGGCTACACCTTC
NA TRBJ1-5 TRBV18 NA CASSPARGQPQHF TGTGCCAGCTCTCCCGCTAGGGGTCAGCCCCAGCATTTT
NA TRBJ2-1 TRBV5-1 TRBD1 CASSLTTGGAFNEQFF TGCGCCAGCAGCCTAACGACAGGGGGCGCTTTTAATGAGCAGTTCTTC
NA TRBJ2-7 TRBV13 TRBD2 CASSRGGDYEQYF TGTGCCAGCAGCCGGGGGGGGGACTACGAGCAGTACTTC
NA TRBJ2-5 TRBV5-6 TRBD2 CASSIRLAGQETQYF TGTGCCAGCAGCATAAGACTAGCGGGGCAAGAGACCCAGTACTTC
NA TRBJ1-2 TRBV7-9 NA CASSPDELAYGYTF TGTGCCAGCAGCCCTGATGAGCTAGCCTATGGCTACACCTTC